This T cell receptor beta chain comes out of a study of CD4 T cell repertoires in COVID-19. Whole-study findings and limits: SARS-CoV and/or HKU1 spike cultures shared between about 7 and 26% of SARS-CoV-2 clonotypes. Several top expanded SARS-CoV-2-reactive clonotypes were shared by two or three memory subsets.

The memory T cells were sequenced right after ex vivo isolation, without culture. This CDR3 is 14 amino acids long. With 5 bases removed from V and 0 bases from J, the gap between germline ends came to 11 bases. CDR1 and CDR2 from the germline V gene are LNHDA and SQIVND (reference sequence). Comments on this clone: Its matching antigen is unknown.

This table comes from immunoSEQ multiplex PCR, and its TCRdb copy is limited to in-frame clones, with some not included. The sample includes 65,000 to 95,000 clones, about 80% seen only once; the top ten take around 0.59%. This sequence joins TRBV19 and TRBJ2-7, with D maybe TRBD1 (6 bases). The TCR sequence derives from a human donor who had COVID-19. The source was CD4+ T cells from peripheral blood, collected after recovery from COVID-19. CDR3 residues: CASSPGHLSYEQYF. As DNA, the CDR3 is TGTGCCAGTAGTCCGGGACACCTCTCCTACGAGCAGTACTTC.